What follows are 18 T cell receptor beta chains derived from one specimen sequenced in a study of blood T cell repertoires in COVID-19. The method was immunoSEQ multiplex PCR; TCRdb's version includes in-frame clones alone and lacks a portion of them. The sample has some 97,000 clones, roughly 87% seen once. The sample taken for sequencing was peripheral blood. Receptors were obtained from a man younger than 45 in a cohort sampled during active COVID-19.

This sequence joins TRBV24-1 and TRBJ1-2; TRBD1 agrees at 7 bases. This CDR3 is built from 13 residues. Germline CDR1 reads KGHDR; CDR2 reads SFDVKD. The junction had 3 bases not matched to a gene; V was cut back by 9 bases and J by 0 bases. CDR3 in DNA: TGTGCCACCCGGGACAGCTCTAACTATGGCTACACCTTC. Residues: CATRDSSNYGYTF.

The CDR3 here is CASSLALGAREQYF. The CDR3 DNA follows: TGTGCCAGCAGCTTGGCCTTAGGGGCTCGGGAGCAGTACTTC. This chain connects TRBV5-4 to TRBJ2-7, with TRBD1 as a possible D gene (5 bases). Trimming cost V 0 bases and J 7 bases, with 14 bases left between them. There are 14 residues in the CDR3. Germline V lookup: CDR1 SGHNT, CDR2 YYREEE (reference sequence).

V is TRBV3-1 (or the pseudogene TRBV3-2) and J is TRBJ1-4; 7 bases map to TRBD1. The CDR3 has 18 amino acids. V lost 3 bases, J lost 6 bases, and 16 bases stayed unmatched. CDR1 and CDR2 (germline): LGHDT, YNNKEL (reference sequence). The chain's CDR3 is CASSHAGKKGARDEKLFF. The CDR3 bases are TGTGCCAGCAGCCACGCTGGGAAGAAGGGGGCGCGGGATGAAAAACTGTTTTTT.

This chain joins TRBV30 and TRBJ2-1, with 9 bases fitting TRBD1. The CDR3 totals 13 residues. The trim removed 3 bases at V and 10 bases at J, leaving 7 bases unmatched. CDR1 and CDR2 (germline): GTSNPN, SVGIG (reference sequence). The CDR3 DNA reads TGTGCCTGGAGCCGGGACAGGGTGGAGGAGCAGTTCTTC. It codes for CAWSRDRVEEQFF. Full variable domain (rest looked up from reference TRBV30 and TRBJ2-1): SQTIHQWPATLVQPVGSPLSLECTVEGTSNPNLYWYRQAAGRGLQLLFYSVGIGQISSEVPQNLSASRPQDRQFILSSKKLLLSDSGFYLCAWSRDRVEEQFFGPGTRLTVL.

This clone has just one count. This rearrangement joins TRBV18 to TRBJ1-5; D may be TRBD1 (5 bases). V dropped 0 bases and J dropped 7 bases, with 7 bases sitting between them. CDR3 size: 13 residues. Germline CDR1 is KGHSH and CDR2 is LQKENI. The CDR3 protein is CASSPPGGQPQHF. For the CDR3, the DNA is TGTGCCAGCTCACCACCGGGGGGGCAGCCCCAGCATTTT.

This clone was seen a handful of times. The rearrangement links TRBV11-2 to TRBJ1-1; 7 nucleotides line up with TRBD1. Trimming cost V 1 base and J 4 bases; bases outside gene matches: 0. This CDR3 contains 13 residues. Germline CDR1 is SGHAT and CDR2 is FQNNGV. The CDR3 loop reads CASSLAGGTEAFF. The CDR3 nucleotides read TGTGCCAGCAGCTTAGCAGGGGGCACTGAAGCTTTCTTT.

The gene calls are TRBV30 and TRBJ2-3; D remains ambiguous. Per the germline V gene, CDR1 is GTSNPN and CDR2 is SVGIG (reference sequence). V lost 0 bases, J lost 2 bases, and 6 bases lay in between. The CDR3 consists of 13 residues. The CDR3 nucleotides read TGTGCCTGGAGTGTCTATCACACAGATACGCAGTATTTT. Protein: CAWSVYHTDTQYF.

The chain employs TRBV5-1 and TRBJ1-1; D uncertain. Germline V gene lookup returns CDR1 SGHRS and CDR2 YFSETQ. Trimming pared 4 bases from V and 0 bases from J, leaving 13 bases between. The CDR3 is 15 residues long. CDR3 region: CASSDQVFMNTEAFF. CDR3 coding DNA: TGCGCCAGCAGCGACCAGGTTTTCATGAACACTGAAGCTTTCTTT.

The V and J genes are TRBV5-1 and TRBJ1-1; no reliable D call. The CDR3 is made up of 13 amino acids. V lost 4 bases and J 1 base, leaving 8 bases between the germline ends. Germline lookup yields CDR1 SGHRS and CDR2 YFSETQ. As DNA, the CDR3 is TGCGCCAGCAGCATGGACGGGAACACTGAAGCTTTCTTT. Protein sequence: CASSMDGNTEAFF.

The rearrangement uses TRBV24-1 and TRBJ2-3; 9 bases are shared with TRBD1. The CDR3 sequence is 17 residues long. Germline CDR1 is KGHDR and CDR2 is SFDVKD. V shed 3 bases, J shed 1 base, and the junction held 7 bases outside the gene matches. This chain's CDR3 is CATSDVGQGLGTDTQYF. The CDR3 bases are TGTGCCACCAGTGATGTGGGACAGGGTCTCGGCACAGATACGCAGTATTTT.

V is TRBV12-2 and J is TRBJ1-4. TRBV12-2 is listed as a pseudogene. CDR3 size: 16 residues. In DNA form, the CDR3 reads TGTGCAAGTCGCTTAGCGCTTTGCCGGGGGAAAGAAAAACTGTTTTTT. Translating gives CASRLALCRGKEKLFF.

The V gene is TRBV3-1 (or the pseudogene TRBV3-2), the J gene TRBJ2-1; 7 bases agree with TRBD2. Looked up from germline, CDR1 is LGHDT and CDR2 is YNNKEL (reference sequence). The CDR3 extends over 14 amino acids. The J segment lost 7 bases and the V segment lost 4 bases, leaving 7 bases of the junction unmatched. The CDR3 spells CASSPSGGFNEQFF. CDR3 DNA: TGTGCCAGCAGCCCCTCGGGGGGTTTTAATGAGCAGTTCTTC.

The chain uses TRBV6-5 and TRBJ2-1, with 8 bases that match TRBD2. J gave up 6 bases and V 2 bases, and 6 bases lay outside the gene matches. The CDR3 runs 15 residues. The germline CDR1 and CDR2 sequences are MNHEY and SVGAGI. The CDR3 nucleotides read TGTGCCAGCAGTTACGCTAGCGGGTTATTCAATGAGCAGTTCTTC. It translates to CASSYASGLFNEQFF.

The chain couples TRBV18 to TRBJ1-5; D gene ambiguous. This CDR3 has 13 residues. Germline V gene lookup returns CDR1 KGHSH and CDR2 LQKENI. V was pared by 5 bases and J by 6 bases, with 11 bases between. The DNA for the CDR3 is TGTGCCAGCTCATCCGGGGAAGGTCAGCCCCAGCATTTT. This translates into CASSSGEGQPQHF. Based on the CDR3 plus reference TRBV18 and TRBJ1-5, the full variable domain is NAGVMQNPRHLVRRRGQEARLRCSPMKGHSHVYWYRQLPEEGLKFMVYLQKENIIDESGMPKERFSAEFPKEGPSILRIQQVVRGDSAAYFCASSSGEGQPQHFGDGTRLSIL.

The chain uses TRBV24-1 and TRBJ1-4, with D perhaps TRBD1 (5 bases). V lost 9 bases to trimming and J lost 7 bases, with 17 bases between them. Germline V CDR1 and CDR2: KGHDR, SFDVKD. This CDR3 contains 14 residues. The CDR3 here is CATPQDTRPEKLFF. The DNA of the CDR3 is TGTGCCACCCCTCAGGACACCCGCCCTGAAAAACTGTTTTTT.

The rearrangement links TRBV2 to TRBJ2-4; tentatively, D is TRBD2 (5 bases). The V and J ends lost 2 bases and 6 bases respectively, with 20 bases between them. The CDR3 extends over 17 amino acids. Germline-derived CDR1 and CDR2 are SNHLY and FYNNEI. CDR3 in amino acids: CASSESIFRDEGNIQYF. CDR3 nucleotide sequence: TGTGCCAGCAGTGAATCTATCTTTCGGGATGAGGGAAACATTCAGTACTTC. Based on the CDR3 plus reference TRBV2 and TRBJ2-4, the full variable domain is EPEVTQTPSHQVTQMGQEVILRCVPISNHLYFYWYRQILGQKVEFLVSFYNNEISEKSEIFDDQFSVERPDGSNFTLKIRSTKLEDSAMYFCASSESIFRDEGNIQYFGAGTRLSVL.

The chain employs TRBV9 and TRBJ2-7, with a tentative D call TRBD2 (7 bases). V lost 0 bases and J lost 2, with 12 bases in between. The CDR3 has 15 residues. CDR1 is SGDLS and CDR2 is YYNGEE in the germline V gene. CDR3 sequence reads: CASSVDPGGTYEQYF. CDR3 DNA sequence: TGTGCCAGCAGCGTAGACCCGGGGGGCACCTACGAGCAGTACTTC.

This clone was observed once. Other DNA variants within this sample encode the same CDR3. The rearrangement joins TRBV7-3 to TRBJ1-1, with D unclear. Germline V gives CDR1 SGHTA, CDR2 FQGTGA. V dropped 2 bases and J dropped 2 bases, with 6 bases sitting between them. The CDR3 runs to 13 residues. CDR3 DNA sequence: TGTGCCAGCAGCTTATCAGTTAACACTGAAGCTTTCTTT. Translation: CASSLSVNTEAFF.